The 7 T cell receptor beta chains below were found in one sample sequenced in a study of cytomegalovirus exposure and HLA in healthy donors. PCR primers comprised 60 Vbeta and 13 Jbeta primers. Measured with immunoSEQ multiplex PCR; TCRdb has only the in-frame clones, and not every one. In the table there are over 150,000 clones, around 74% of which are singletons. Sequences were obtained from PBMCs. The receptors here all came from a male donor in good health and CMV-seronegative.

J is TRBJ1-1 and V is TRBV9, with D possibly TRBD1 on 5 matching bases. V lost 7 bases and J 3 bases, leaving 13 bases between the germline ends. The CDR3 has 13 residues. Germline-derived CDR1 and CDR2 are SGDLS and YYNGEE. The CDR3 DNA follows: TGTGCCAGCCGGGGGAGTCATGACACTGAAGCTTTCTTT. Translation: CASRGSHDTEAFF.

The chain is built from TRBV4-1 and TRBJ2-5, with TRBD1 matching 7 bases. The CDR3 length is 14 residues. Looked up from germline, CDR1 is MGHRA and CDR2 is YSYEKL. Trimming cost V 0 bases and J 5 bases; bases outside gene matches: 3. The CDR3 coding sequence is TGCGCCAGCAGCCAAGAATACAGGGGCGAGACCCAGTACTTC. Translation gives CASSQEYRGETQYF.

This chain uses TRBV12-5 with TRBJ2-7, with a possible D match to TRBD2 (5 bases). The CDR3 consists of 13 residues. V was pared by 3 bases and J by 5 bases, with 11 bases between. Germline values: CDR1 LGHNT, CDR2 FRNRAP. The CDR3, as DNA: TGTGCTAGTGGTTTACCCGCGGGTAACGAGCAGTACTTC. Its protein is CASGLPAGNEQYF.

V is TRBV28 and J is TRBJ1-2, with D possibly being TRBD1 (5 bases). V was shortened by 3 bases and J by 8 bases, with 13 bases between the two germline ends. Germline CDR1 reads MDHEN; CDR2 reads SYDVKM. The CDR3 has 13 residues. CDR3 coding DNA: TGTGCCAGCAGTTTGTCCAGGGCGAACGGCTACACCTTC. It codes for CASSLSRANGYTF.

The J gene is TRBJ1-3, the V gene TRBV30; a weak D match, TRBD1 (6 bases). CDR1 GTSNPN and CDR2 SVGIG come from the germline V gene (reference sequence). The CDR3 has 15 residues. The ends were cut back, 5 bases at V and 0 bases at J, with 14 bases in the middle. The CDR3 loop reads CAWARTVFSGNTIYF. In DNA, the CDR3 is TGTGCCTGGGCCAGGACAGTTTTCTCTGGAAACACCATATATTTT. The whole variable domain, remainder taken from reference TRBV30 and TRBJ1-3, is SQTIHQWPATLVQPVGSPLSLECTVEGTSNPNLYWYRQAAGRGLQLLFYSVGIGQISSEVPQNLSASRPQDRQFILSSKKLLLSDSGFYLCAWARTVFSGNTIYFGEGSWLTVV.

This chain connects TRBV6-5 to TRBJ2-1, with a possible D match to TRBD2 (5 bases). Germline-derived CDR1 and CDR2 are MNHEY and SVGAGI. With 6 bases removed from V and 7 bases from J, the gap between germline ends came to 16 bases. The CDR3 covers 14 residues. CDR3 in amino acids: CASRLTRVGNEQFF. The CDR3 bases are TGTGCCAGCAGGCTTACTAGGGTGGGGAATGAGCAGTTCTTC.

The DNA of the CDR3 is TGTGCCTGGAGTCCCCGGGACAGGGGGAGCCAGCCCCAGCATTTT. This sequence encodes CAWSPRDRGSQPQHF. V gene TRBV30 combines with J gene TRBJ1-5; 11 nucleotides line up with TRBD1. The CDR3 sequence is 15 residues long. CDR1 and CDR2 (germline): GTSNPN, SVGIG (reference sequence). J was trimmed by 7 bases and V by 2 bases; bases with no gene match: 7.